This passage covers 15 T cell receptor beta chains from one sample sequenced in a study of blood T cell repertoires in COVID-19 (dated by TCRdb to 2018 to 2021). Receptor amplification or capture employed the immunoSEQ multiplex PCR assay. TCRdb retrieved this table from immuneACCESS and kept in-frame rearrangements only. Not all clones are present; in checked studies, unresolved V genes account for under half, and no reason is known for the remainder. The table for this sample lists approximately 190,000 clones; 84% of them were counted only once. Under 4% of the sample comes from the top ten. The sample taken for sequencing was PBMCs or T cells enriched from blood (not recorded which). The source is a woman in her 30s who had been exposed to COVID-19.

This rearrangement joins TRBV10-3 to TRBJ2-7; 7 nucleotides match TRBD1. The CDR3 runs 16 residues. Trimming removed 3 bases from V and 4 bases from J; junction bases left unmatched: 12. The germline V gene has CDR1 ENHRY and CDR2 SYGVKD. The CDR3 here is CAISDPDRVGGYEQYF. The CDR3 nucleotides read TGTGCCATCAGTGACCCCGACAGGGTGGGTGGGTACGAGCAGTACTTC.

This clone has a single count. The gene calls are TRBV4-1 and TRBJ2-1, with D perhaps TRBD1 (5 bases). Looked up from germline, CDR1 is MGHRA and CDR2 is YSYEKL. Trimming cost V 1 base and J 6 bases, with 13 bases left between them. The CDR3 is 15 residues long. In DNA, the CDR3 is TGCGCCAGCAGCCAAGTTCAGGGCCGGGTCAATGAGCAGTTCTTC. Translating gives CASSQVQGRVNEQFF.

Only a few counts were recorded for this clone. The same CDR3 can be traced to other DNA sequences in this sample. J is TRBJ1-2 and V is TRBV12-3 or TRBV12-4; D not certain. The V end was cut by 5 bases, the J end by 4 bases, with 8 bases between. The CDR3 extends over 12 amino acids. CDR3 sequence reads: CASSLGSYGYTF. The CDR3 nucleotides read TGTGCCAGCAGTCTAGGGAGCTATGGCTACACCTTC.

The chain combines TRBV30 with TRBJ2-1, with D perhaps matching TRBD1 (5 bases). This CDR3 region has 15 residues. V was trimmed by 4 bases and J by 10 bases, leaving 23 bases between them. Germline V gene sequence: CDR1 GTSNPN, CDR2 SVGIG (reference sequence). CDR3 sequence: CAWTQLVHTKGEQFF. CDR3 in DNA: TGTGCCTGGACCCAGCTCGTGCATACCAAGGGGGAGCAGTTCTTC.

This clone occurred a few times. This chain joins TRBV2 and TRBJ2-7; 14 bases match TRBD2. V dropped 5 bases and J dropped 0; count of bases not matched to a gene: 6. Germline V gene sequence: CDR1 SNHLY, CDR2 FYNNEI. The CDR3 consists of 17 residues. CDR3 sequence (DNA): TGTGCCAGCAGTACCCGGACTAGCGGGGGGAGCTCCTACGAGCAGTACTTC. This gives the protein CASSTRTSGGSSYEQYF.

V is TRBV6-2 or TRBV6-3 and J is TRBJ1-1, with a tentative D call TRBD1 (6 bases). V was clipped by 5 bases and J by 1 base, with 11 bases between them. CDR3 length equals 14 residues. The germline gives CDR1 MNHEY, CDR2 SVGEGT. The CDR3 reads CASSPGTRNTEAFF. The CDR3 bases are TGTGCCAGCAGTCCCGGGACAAGGAACACTGAAGCTTTCTTT.

The genes are TRBV6-2 or TRBV6-3 and TRBJ2-5; TRBD2 matches at 8 bases. The CDR3 contains 14 residues. With V trimmed by 0 bases and J by 5 bases, 2 bases remained unmatched. Germline V gene data show CDR1 as MNHEY and CDR2 as SVGEGT. The CDR3 loop is CASSYSRGGETQYF. CDR3 sequence (DNA): TGTGCCAGCAGTTACTCTCGCGGGGGGGAGACCCAGTACTTC.

The chain is built from TRBV27 and TRBJ2-1; 15 nucleotides align to TRBD2. Germline CDR1 and CDR2: MNHEY and SMNVEV (reference sequence). The CDR3 is made up of 18 amino acids. Unmatched junction bases numbered 7, after V lost 0 bases and J lost 7 bases. The CDR3 reads CASSLSGLAGGLLNEQFF. The DNA of the CDR3 is TGTGCCAGCAGTTTATCGGGACTAGCGGGGGGTCTGTTGAATGAGCAGTTCTTC.

The chain combines TRBV5-3 with TRBJ2-5; D remains ambiguous. TRBV5-3 carries the ORF label, with uncertain function. The ends were cut back, 0 bases at V and 5 bases at J, with 14 bases in the middle. This CDR3 contains 15 residues. CDR3 sequence (DNA): TGTGCCAGAAGCTTGGCCGATCGGGTCATCGAGACCCAGTACTTC. It translates to CARSLADRVIETQYF.

In its sample, this clone was seen a few times. The chain joins TRBV5-1 to TRBJ1-6; the D gene is possibly TRBD1 (6 bases). CDR1 is SGHRS and CDR2 is YFSETQ in the germline V gene. CDR3 length: 14 amino acids. Trimming removed 1 base from V and 9 bases from J, with 11 bases in between. The CDR3 loop reads CASSLKGEASPLHF. The CDR3, as DNA: TGCGCCAGCAGCTTGAAGGGGGAAGCTTCACCCCTCCACTTT.

V and J are TRBV2 and TRBJ2-3; weak D call: TRBD2 (5 bases). V lost 7 bases to trimming and J lost 2 bases, with 13 bases between them. The CDR3 totals 14 residues. The germline V gene encodes CDR1 SNHLY and CDR2 FYNNEI. Here the CDR3 DNA reads TGTGCCAGCACGAGGGATTCATTCACAGATACGCAGTATTTT. As protein: CASTRDSFTDTQYF.

V usage is TRBV6-5 and J usage is TRBJ1-2; D might be TRBD1 (5 bases). Germline assignment: CDR1 MNHEY and CDR2 SVGAGI. V shed 4 bases and J shed 4 bases, with 10 bases lying between them. This CDR3 is 13 amino acids long. In DNA, the CDR3 is TGTGCCAGCAGTTTTACAGGTGCCTATGGCTACACCTTC. This sequence encodes CASSFTGAYGYTF.

The V gene is TRBV7-8, the J gene TRBJ2-7; TRBD1 agrees at 8 bases. Trimming removed 4 bases from V and 4 bases from J; junction bases left unmatched: 9. From germline, CDR1 is SGHVS and CDR2 FQNEAQ. CDR3 length: 15 amino acids. CDR3: CASSSDRGGFYEQYF. CDR3 bases: TGTGCCAGCAGCTCCGACAGGGGAGGATTTTACGAGCAGTACTTC. The full variable domain, with the rest looked up from reference TRBV7-8 and TRBJ2-7, is GAGVSQSPRYKVAKRGQDVALRCDPISGHVSLFWYQQALGQGPEFLTYFQNEAQLDKSGLPSDRFFAERPEGSVSTLKIQRTQQEDSAVYLCASSSDRGGFYEQYFGPGTRLTVT.

This clone was detected a few times. This rearrangement joins TRBV5-4 to TRBJ2-7, with 7 positions matching TRBD1. CDR1 is SGHNT and CDR2 is YYREEE in the germline V gene (reference sequence). Unmatched junction bases numbered 11, after V lost 5 bases and J lost 3 bases. The CDR3 covers 15 residues. The CDR3 DNA is TGTGCCAGCAGGCCAGGGACAGAGAGTTTCTACGAGCAGTACTTC. Translating gives CASRPGTESFYEQYF.

The chain recombines TRBV12-3 or TRBV12-4 with TRBJ1-2; D unclear. This CDR3 spans 12 amino acids. V was clipped by 8 bases and J by 5 bases, with 12 bases between them. The CDR3 region is CASGDGAYGYTF. DNA for the CDR3: TGTGCCAGCGGAGACGGAGCTTATGGCTACACCTTC.